Listed here is a single TCR beta chain. The antigen remains unidentified. This may stem from a read error, because a much larger clone lies one nucleotide away. Germline V CDR1 and CDR2: ENHRY, SYGVKD. This CDR3 is 19 amino acids long. V was pared by 6 bases and J by 1 base, with 10 bases of the junction left unmatched. A single record per CDR3 protein comes from TCRdb applying MiXCR to the 5' RACE reads. The profile shows roughly 490,000 distinct CDR3 sequences, about 5.7% of them singletons. The data derive from a study of CD8 T cells in ankylosing spondylitis. Study-wide points: There was a TCR beta motif, made of 7 or 8 highly homologous variants, that appeared characteristic of ankylosing spondylitis blood.

This receptor was identified in a male donor with ankylosing spondylitis. Sequenced material: blood, either unsorted or a sorted T cell fraction (not recorded which). V usage is TRBV10-3 and J usage is TRBJ2-3; 16 bases are shared with TRBD2. As DNA, the CDR3 is TGTGCCATCAGGAATCCGGGACTAGCGGGGGGGAACGGCACAGATACGCAGTATTTT. Translating it yields CAIRNPGLAGGNGTDTQYF.